Listed below are T cell receptor beta chains from one sample, sequenced in a study of T cell repertoires in cytomegalovirus infection. Their antigens remain unidentified. TCRdb used MiXCR to reprocess the reads, holding one entry per CDR3 protein. The table includes about 920,000 distinct CDR3 sequences, approximately 31% detected once. The specimen comprised cultured CD8+ T cells from PBMCs, sampled from culture after CMV antigen stimulation. The receptors stem from a human donor in good health (CMV status not recorded). Some clones in this sample may be carry-over from other donors' samples. The CDR3 runs from the conserved cysteine through the conserved F or W. The D gene is left open where the match is weak. Clone size, where shown, is once, few, many, or a class for clones that have expanded.

clone_size	v_call	d_call	j_call	cdr3_aa	cdr3_nt
NA	TRBV7-3	TRBD1	TRBJ1-1	CASSLTDRGPGMNTEAFF	TGTGCCAGCAGCTTAACGGACAGGGGGCCTGGGATGAACACTGAAGCTTTCTTT
NA	TRBV2	NA	TRBJ2-7	CASLQGISTYEQYF	TGTGCCAGCTTACAGGGAATATCTACCTACGAGCAGTACTTC
NA	TRBV7-9	NA	TRBJ1-4	CASSSFRGYNEKLFF	TGTGCCAGCAGCTCCTTCAGAGGGTATAATGAAAAACTGTTTTTT
NA	TRBV15	TRBD1	TRBJ2-1	CATSSLDRGNEQFF	TGTGCCACCAGCAGTCTGGACAGGGGCAATGAGCAGTTCTTC
NA	TRBV19	TRBD2	TRBJ2-5	CASSPGTSVNQETQYF	TGTGCCAGTAGCCCCGGGACTAGCGTAAATCAAGAGACCCAGTACTTC
NA	TRBV10-3	TRBD1	TRBJ1-2	CAIGLTPGQMTGGYTF	TGTGCCATCGGTTTAACTCCGGGACAGATGACGGGTGGCTACACCTTC
NA	TRBV20-1	NA	TRBJ2-5	CSARPGLPLDHRETQYF	TGCAGTGCTAGGCCCGGACTCCCTCTGGACCATCGAGAGACCCAGTACTTC
NA	TRBV6-1	TRBD2	TRBJ2-2	CASSEAYSGGAVGTGELFF	TGTGCCAGCAGTGAAGCCTACAGCGGGGGGGCCGTGGGCACCGGGGAGCTGTTTTTT
once	TRBV5-5	TRBD1	TRBJ1-1	CASSFDRAGAEAFF	TGTGCCAGCAGCTTTGACAGGGCCGGAGCTGAAGCTTTCTTT
NA	TRBV27	NA	TRBJ1-6	CASSLGGASPLHF	TGTGCCAGCAGTTTAGGCGGGGCTTCACCCCTCCACTTT
NA	TRBV5-8	NA	TRBJ1-4	CASSLSQSLGATNEKLFF	TGTGCCAGCAGCCTCAGTCAGAGCCTAGGGGCAACTAATGAAAAACTGTTTTTT
few	TRBV19	NA	TRBJ2-7	CASSISTGPAGGEQYF	TGTGCCAGTAGTATATCGACAGGCCCAGCTGGGGGCGAGCAGTACTTC
many	TRBV12-3/TRBV12-4	TRBD1	TRBJ1-1	CASNSGTGNTEAFF	TGTGCCAGCAACTCCGGGACAGGGAACACTGAAGCTTTCTTT
few	TRBV5-1	NA	TRBJ1-6	CASGPSYNSPLHF	TGCGCCAGTGGACCCTCCTATAATTCACCCCTCCACTTT
few	TRBV7-9	NA	TRBJ2-1	CASSFPQEQFF	TGTGCCAGCAGCTTCCCACAAGAGCAGTTCTTC
few	TRBV2	NA	TRBJ2-1	CASSGGLNTYNEQFF	TGTGCCAGCAGTGGGGGTCTAAATACCTACAATGAGCAGTTCTTC
NA	TRBV3-1	TRBD2	TRBJ2-7	CASSPWTSGGEQYF	TGTGCCAGCAGCCCTTGGACTAGCGGGGGCGAGCAGTACTTC
NA	TRBV13	NA	TRBJ2-7	CASSLYGSTYEQYF	TGTGCCAGCAGCTTATACGGGTCCACCTACGAGCAGTACTTC
NA	TRBV6-5	NA	TRBJ1-1	CASSYRAGTEAFF	TGTGCCAGCAGTTACCGGGCAGGCACTGAAGCTTTCTTT
NA	TRBV12-3/TRBV12-4	NA	TRBJ1-2	CASSPPAGLNYGYTF	TGTGCCAGCAGCCCTCCTGCAGGGCTTAACTATGGCTACACCTTC
NA	TRBV9	NA	TRBJ2-3	CASSAKTDRTSTDTQYF	TGTGCCAGCAGCGCCAAGACTGACCGAACTAGCACAGATACGCAGTATTTT
few	TRBV7-6	NA	TRBJ2-5	CASSLARGVETQYF	TGTGCCAGCAGCTTAGCCAGGGGGGTAGAGACCCAGTACTTC
many	TRBV11-2	NA	TRBJ1-6	CASNLAGGNNSPLHF	TGTGCCAGCAACCTAGCTGGGGGGAATAATTCACCCCTCCACTTT
few	TRBV10-2	NA	TRBJ2-5	CASSDATYQETQYF	TGCGCCAGCAGTGACGCGACATACCAAGAGACCCAGTACTTC
NA	TRBV10-3	NA	TRBJ2-7	CAISELSYEQYF	TGTGCCATCAGTGAACTTTCCTACGAGCAGTACTTC
few	TRBV27	NA	TRBJ1-2	CASSLTGIGYGYTF	TGTGCCAGCAGTCTTACGGGGATTGGCTATGGCTACACCTTC
NA	TRBV12-5	NA	TRBJ2-1	CASATDQGRSNEQFF	TGTGCTAGTGCCACCGACCAGGGCCGATCCAATGAGCAGTTCTTC